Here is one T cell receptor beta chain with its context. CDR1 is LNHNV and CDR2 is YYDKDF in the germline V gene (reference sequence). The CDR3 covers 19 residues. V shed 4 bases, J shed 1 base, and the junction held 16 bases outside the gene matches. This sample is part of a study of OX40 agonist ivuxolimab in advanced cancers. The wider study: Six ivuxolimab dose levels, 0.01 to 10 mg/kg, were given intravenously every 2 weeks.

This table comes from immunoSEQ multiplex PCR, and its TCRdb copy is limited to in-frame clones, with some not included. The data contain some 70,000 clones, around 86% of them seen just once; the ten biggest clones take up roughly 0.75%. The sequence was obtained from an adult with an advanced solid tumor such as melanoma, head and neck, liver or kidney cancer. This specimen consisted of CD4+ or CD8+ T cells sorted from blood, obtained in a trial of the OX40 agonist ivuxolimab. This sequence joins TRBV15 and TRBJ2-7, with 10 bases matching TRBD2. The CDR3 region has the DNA TGTGCCACCAGCACCAGGAGCCCAGGTGTAGCGGGGGGTTCCTACGAGCAGTACTTC. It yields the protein CATSTRSPGVAGGSYEQYF. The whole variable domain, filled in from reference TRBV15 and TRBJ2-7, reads DAMVIQNPRYQVTQFGKPVTLSCSQTLNHNVMYWYQQKSSQAPKLLFHYYDKDFNNEADTPDNFQSRRPNTSFCFLDIRSPGLGDTAMYLCATSTRSPGVAGGSYEQYFGPGTRLTVT.